Each of the 13 T cell receptor beta chains below was sequenced from the same sample in a study of CD8+CD57+ T cells in acquired aplastic anemia. Using genomic DNA as the template, TCR beta VDJ and CDR3 profiling was carried out. TCRdb re-called the reads through MiXCR, storing one row per CDR3 protein. Among under 200,000 distinct CDR3 sequences listed, roughly 50% were seen once. CD8+CD57+ cell expansion, shown by flow cytometry, had occurred in the patients selected for sequencing. The sequenced sample was sorted CD4+, CD8+, or CD8+CD57+ T cells (not recorded which) from PBMCs. These receptors were obtained from a human donor with aplastic anemia.

CDR3 coding DNA: TGTGCCAGCAGCCAGAGGGTTGGAAACACCATATATTTT. Residues: CASSQRVGNTIYF. This sequence joins TRBV7-8 and TRBJ1-3; D ambiguous. The V and J ends lost 5 bases and 3 bases respectively, with 8 bases between them. The CDR3 runs 13 residues. Germline-derived CDR1 and CDR2 are SGHVS and FQNEAQ.

The chain couples TRBV7-8 to TRBJ2-3; tentatively, D is TRBD1 (5 bases). Germline V gene data show CDR1 as SGHVS and CDR2 as FQNEAQ. This CDR3 is built from 14 residues. Deletions cut 1 base from V and 3 bases from J, with 8 bases between. CDR3 residues: CASSLEYRTDTQYF. CDR3 coding DNA: TGTGCCAGCAGCTTAGAATACAGGACAGATACGCAGTATTTT.

The V gene is TRBV19, the J gene TRBJ1-5; D remains unclear. This CDR3 spans 15 amino acids. The germline CDR1 and CDR2 sequences are LNHDA and SQIVND (reference sequence). Trimming pared 5 bases from V and 0 bases from J, leaving 11 bases between. Here the CDR3 reads CASSWTDNSNQPQHF. Here the CDR3 DNA reads TGTGCCAGTAGTTGGACGGATAATAGCAATCAGCCCCAGCATTTT.

The chain uses TRBV11-2 and TRBJ2-1, with TRBD1 identical over 7 bases. The V segment lost 1 base and the J segment 9 bases; nucleotides outside the gene matches: 6. The CDR3 runs 14 residues. From germline, CDR1 is SGHAT and CDR2 FQNNGV. CDR3 protein: CASSLVQGKIEQFF. CDR3 bases: TGTGCCAGCAGCTTAGTACAGGGGAAGATTGAGCAGTTCTTC.

The V call is TRBV29-1, the J call TRBJ1-2, with D unresolved. Trimming took 4 bases from V and 4 from J, leaving 7 bases between them. The CDR3 contains 11 residues. The V gene's germline CDR1 is SQVTM and CDR2 ANQGSEA. The chain's CDR3 is CSVGDFYGYTF. The DNA of the CDR3 is TGCAGCGTTGGGGATTTCTATGGCTACACCTTC.

J is TRBJ2-7 and V is TRBV5-1; 8 bases map to TRBD1. CDR3 length: 13 amino acids. V was pared by 0 bases and J by 5 bases, with 1 base of the junction left unmatched. Germline loops: CDR1 SGHRS, CDR2 YFSETQ. Written as DNA, the CDR3 is TGCGCCAGCAGCTTGGTCAGGGGGCACGAGCAGTACTTC. It specifies CASSLVRGHEQYF.

The rearrangement uses TRBV20-1 and TRBJ2-7; D is perhaps TRBD1 (8 bases). The CDR3 consists of 14 residues. V gave up 3 bases and J gave up 4 bases, with 16 bases separating them. Germline values: CDR1 DFQATT, CDR2 SNEGSKA (reference sequence). The CDR3 bases are TGCAGTGCTAGCCCGGACAGGGAGGGTTACGAGCAGTACTTC. It is translated as CSASPDREGYEQYF.

This chain connects TRBV12-3 or TRBV12-4 to TRBJ1-2, with TRBD1 matching over 7 bases. Trimming cost V 6 bases and J 7 bases; bases outside gene matches: 5. This CDR3 contains 12 residues. The CDR3 reads CASRADRAGYTF. The CDR3, as DNA: TGTGCCAGCAGGGCAGACAGGGCTGGCTACACCTTC.

This chain uses TRBV25-1 with TRBJ2-2; D not resolved. Trimming pared 6 bases from V and 6 bases from J, leaving 14 bases between. Germline CDR1 MGHDK, CDR2 SYGVNS. The CDR3 is 14 amino acids. The CDR3 sequence: CASSGGLNAGELFF. The CDR3 coding sequence is TGTGCCAGCAGCGGTGGGTTAAACGCCGGGGAGCTGTTTTTT.

The chain employs TRBV29-1 and TRBJ2-2; D may match TRBD1 or TRBD2 (5 bases each). V lost 5 bases, J lost 4 bases, and 11 bases lay in between. CDR1 and CDR2 from the germline V gene are SQVTM and ANQGSEA. The CDR3 extends over 13 amino acids. CDR3 sequence reads: CSVRAGSTGELFF. The CDR3 DNA is TGCAGCGTTCGTGCAGGGAGCACCGGGGAGCTGTTTTTT.

The chain couples TRBV6-5 to TRBJ2-7; D remains ambiguous. The CDR3 spans 14 residues. V was clipped by 2 bases and J by 5 bases, with 13 bases between them. Germline CDR1 reads MNHEY; CDR2 reads SVGAGI. CDR3 sequence: CASSYVRVGNEQYF. CDR3 nucleotides: TGTGCCAGCAGTTACGTAAGGGTGGGGAACGAGCAGTACTTC.

Ten or more counts support this clonotype. The V call is TRBV20-1, the J call TRBJ1-1; 8 positions match TRBD1. Germline CDR1 is DFQATT and CDR2 is SNEGSKA (reference sequence). The CDR3 has 13 amino acids. For the CDR3, the DNA is TGCAGCGCACCTGGACAGGGAGACACTGAAGCTTTCTTT. This codes for CSAPGQGDTEAFF.

By share, this clonotype counts as medium-sized. The rearrangement links TRBV6-1 to TRBJ2-7, with 7 bases aligning to TRBD1. The V gene's germline CDR1 is MNHNS and CDR2 SASEGT. Trimming took 7 bases from V and 4 from J; bases not matched to a gene: 7. The CDR3 has 13 amino acids. The CDR3 DNA sequence: TGTGCCAGCATCGCGACAGGGAAGTACGAGCAGTACTTC. Protein: CASIATGKYEQYF.